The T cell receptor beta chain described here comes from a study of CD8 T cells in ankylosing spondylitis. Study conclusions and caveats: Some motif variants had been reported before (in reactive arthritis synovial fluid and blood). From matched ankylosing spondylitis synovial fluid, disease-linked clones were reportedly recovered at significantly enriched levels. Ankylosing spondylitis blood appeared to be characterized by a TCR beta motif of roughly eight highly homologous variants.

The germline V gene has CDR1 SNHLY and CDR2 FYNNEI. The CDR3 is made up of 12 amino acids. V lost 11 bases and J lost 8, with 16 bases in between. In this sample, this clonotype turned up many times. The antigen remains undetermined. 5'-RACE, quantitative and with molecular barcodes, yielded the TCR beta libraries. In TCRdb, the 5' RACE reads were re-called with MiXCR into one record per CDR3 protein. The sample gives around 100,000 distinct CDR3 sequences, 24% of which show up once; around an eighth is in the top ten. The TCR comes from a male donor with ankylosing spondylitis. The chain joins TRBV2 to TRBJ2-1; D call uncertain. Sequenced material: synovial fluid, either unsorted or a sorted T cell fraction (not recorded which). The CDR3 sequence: CAGKGPSDEQFF. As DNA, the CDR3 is TGTGCCGGGAAGGGCCCAAGTGATGAGCAGTTCTTC.